A single sample gave rise to the 13 T cell receptor beta chains below, sequenced in a study of response to subunit inactivated influenza vaccine. Via MiXCR, TCRdb re-called the RT-PCR reads, giving one row per CDR3 protein. Among 500,000 to 600,000 distinct CDR3 sequences, 10% to 15% were seen once, and the ten largest hold roughly 10%. The sample here was PBMCs from blood, taken on the day of vaccination. Source of these receptors: a middle-aged man who received an inactivated influenza vaccine.

The sample holds many counts of this clonotype. The chain joins TRBV20-1 to TRBJ2-1, with D unresolved. CDR3 length equals 13 residues. Trimming took off 6 bases at V and 1 base at J, with 10 bases between the two ends. CDR1 is DFQATT, CDR2 SNEGSKA, per germline (reference sequence). This chain's CDR3 is CSAPVGSYNEQFF. CDR3 in DNA: TGCAGTGCGCCTGTGGGTTCCTACAATGAGCAGTTCTTC.

This chain joins TRBV7-6 and TRBJ2-5; TRBD1 matches 7 bases. The germline gives CDR1 SGHVS, CDR2 FNYEAQ. The V segment lost 5 bases and the J segment 3 bases; nucleotides outside the gene matches: 6. This CDR3 contains 14 residues. CDR3 sequence (DNA): TGTGCCAGCAGCCGCGGACAGGTTAAAGAGACCCAGTACTTC. It is translated as CASSRGQVKETQYF.

This chain connects TRBV5-5 to TRBJ2-2, with 10 bases matching TRBD2. Germline V gives CDR1 SGHKS, CDR2 YYEKEE (reference sequence). The CDR3 totals 18 residues. J lost 7 bases, V lost 2 bases, and 14 bases had no gene match. This chain's CDR3 is CASSFNRFGTSVIGELFF. The CDR3 DNA reads TGTGCCAGCAGCTTTAACCGATTCGGGACTAGCGTGATCGGGGAGCTGTTTTTT.

The chain couples TRBV27 to TRBJ2-1, with D hard to call. V shed 3 bases and J shed 1 base, with 10 bases lying between them. This CDR3 is 15 amino acids long. Germline V lookup: CDR1 MNHEY, CDR2 SMNVEV (reference sequence). The chain's CDR3 is CASSFVGFSYNEQFF. For the CDR3, the DNA is TGTGCCAGCAGTTTTGTAGGGTTTTCCTACAATGAGCAGTTCTTC.

This clonotype came up many times. The V call is TRBV4-2, the J call TRBJ2-2, with D perhaps TRBD1 or TRBD2 (5 bases each). The CDR3 runs 14 residues. Trimming removed 4 bases at V and 2 bases at J, with 8 bases between. Germline assignment: CDR1 LGHNA and CDR2 YNFKEQ. CDR3 region: CASSRDRNTGELFF. Here the CDR3 DNA reads TGTGCCAGCAGCCGGGACCGCAACACCGGGGAGCTGTTTTTT.

A few counts support this clonotype. V gene TRBV29-1 combines with J gene TRBJ2-3, with 7 bases matching TRBD1. Germline V gene data show CDR1 as SQVTM and CDR2 as ANQGSEA. The J segment lost 2 bases and the V segment lost 4 bases, leaving 3 bases of the junction unmatched. The CDR3 consists of 13 residues. The CDR3, as DNA: TGCAGCGTTGGGGGACAGAACACAGATACGCAGTATTTT. It is translated as CSVGGQNTDTQYF.

V and J are TRBV20-1 and TRBJ2-1, with TRBD2 matching over 9 bases. Germline loops: CDR1 DFQATT, CDR2 SNEGSKA (reference sequence). The CDR3 loop spans 13 amino acids. After removal of 6 bases from V and 4 bases from J, the junction contained 4 bases not matched to a gene. Here the CDR3 DNA reads TGCAGTGCGGGAGCGGGAGGTTACAATGAGCAGTTCTTC. Translated: CSAGAGGYNEQFF.

This chain links TRBV20-1 with TRBJ2-1, with 7 nucleotides matching TRBD2. In germline, CDR1 is DFQATT, CDR2 SNEGSKA (reference sequence). CDR3 size: 15 residues. With 4 bases clipped from V and 1 base from J, the junction kept 7 bases outside the gene matches. CDR3 bases: TGCAGTGCTACACCGGCTAGCGGTTCCTACAATGAGCAGTTCTTC. Its translation is CSATPASGSYNEQFF.

The chain carries TRBV12-3 or TRBV12-4 and TRBJ1-5; D not certain. V lost 1 base to trimming and J lost 10 bases, with 20 bases between them. The length of the CDR3 is 16 residues. The chain's CDR3 is CASSLDLATAEGPQHF. The CDR3, as DNA: TGTGCCAGCAGTTTAGATTTGGCCACAGCCGAGGGCCCCCAGCATTTT.

The J gene is TRBJ2-1, the V gene TRBV7-6; tentatively, D is TRBD1 (5 bases). The CDR3 length is 16 residues. From germline, CDR1 is SGHVS and CDR2 FNYEAQ. The V gene lost 1 base and the J gene lost 8 bases, with 18 bases spanning the gap. The CDR3 reads CASSLDLGQWGDEQFF. The CDR3 bases are TGTGCCAGCAGCTTAGATCTAGGGCAGTGGGGCGATGAGCAGTTCTTC.

This clonotype was seen only a few times. DNA for the CDR3: TGTGCCAGCGTGGGGCGGGACTACGAGCAGTACTTC. The encoded protein is CASVGRDYEQYF. The chain recombines TRBV12-3 or TRBV12-4 with TRBJ2-7; weak D call: TRBD2 (6 bases). The CDR3 runs to 12 residues. Between the trimmed V and J ends, which lost 8 bases and 3 bases, there was a span of 11 bases.

In this sample, this clonotype turned up many times. The V gene is TRBV24-1, the J gene TRBJ2-2; 9 nucleotides match TRBD2. The junction had 7 bases not matched to a gene; V was cut back by 7 bases and J by 2 bases. CDR1 and CDR2 (germline): KGHDR, SFDVKD. The CDR3 sequence is 16 residues long. CDR3 sequence: CATSTSSGENTGELFF. CDR3 nucleotides: TGTGCCACCAGCACCTCTAGCGGGGAAAACACCGGGGAGCTGTTTTTT.

This clonotype was recorded a few times. The genes are TRBV6-2 or TRBV6-3 and TRBJ2-1, with D unresolved. The germline V gene has CDR1 MNHEY and CDR2 SVGEGT. V was trimmed by 5 bases and J by 6 bases, leaving 11 bases between them. CDR3 length: 13 residues. The CDR3 bases are TGTGCCAGCAGTCCCGGAATGAGCAATGAGCAGTTCTTC. This gives the protein CASSPGMSNEQFF.